Listed below are T cell receptor beta chains from one sample, sequenced in a study of blood T cell repertoires in COVID-19. Profiling relied on immunoSEQ multiplex PCR, and the TCRdb table lists in-frame clones only, not all of them. The sample contains under 200,000 clones, roughly 84% of which appear only once. Specimen: peripheral blood. These receptors originate from a man between 18 and 29 years old with active or convalescent COVID-19. CDR3s include the opening cysteine and the closing phenylalanine or tryptophan. A D gene is named only where the DNA matches it firmly. Size is omitted from some rows. Given values are once, few, many or a class for expanded clones.

CDR3nt | CDR3aa | v_gene | d_gene | abundance | j_gene
TGTGCCAGCAATAGCGGGGGGGCCGCCCCGAACACCGGGGAGCTGTTTTTT | CASNSGGAAPNTGELFF | TRBV11-2 | TRBD2 | . | TRBJ2-2
TGCGCCAGCAGCCAAGACGGGACTAGCGGTTACAATGAGCAGTTCTTC | CASSQDGTSGYNEQFF | TRBV4-3 | TRBD2 | . | TRBJ2-1
TGTGCCAGCGGGACAGCCGAGGTTTGGCCCCAGCATTTT | CASGTAEVWPQHF | TRBV19 | TRBD1 | . | TRBJ1-5
TGTGCCAGCAGGAAACAGGGGGCACCGAACACCGGGGAGCTGTTTTTT | CASRKQGAPNTGELFF | TRBV2 | TRBD1 | . | TRBJ2-2
TGTGCCAGCAGCCCGCGGACAGGGAACACTGAAGCTTTCTTT | CASSPRTGNTEAFF | TRBV11-2 | TRBD1 | . | TRBJ1-1
TGCAGCGCCAAGGGACAACCGAACACTGAAGCTTTCTTT | CSAKGQPNTEAFF | TRBV29-1 | . | . | TRBJ1-1
TGTGCCAGCAGCTTGGATTCGGGGGACATTCAGTACTTC | CASSLDSGDIQYF | TRBV5-4 | . | . | TRBJ2-4
TGTGCCAGCAGGGGGGCTTTGGGAGATACGCAGTATTTT | CASRGALGDTQYF | TRBV6-5 | . | . | TRBJ2-3
TGCGCCAGCAGCCATGGACTAGCGGGAGCCGGGGAGCTGTTTTTT | CASSHGLAGAGELFF | TRBV4-3 | TRBD2 | . | TRBJ2-2
TGTGCCAGCAGCGTTACTAGCGGGAGAAACAATGAGCAGTTCTTC | CASSVTSGRNNEQFF | TRBV9 | TRBD2 | . | TRBJ2-1
TGTGCCAGCAGATCGACAGGTTCCTACGAGCAGTACTTC | CASRSTGSYEQYF | TRBV6-5 | . | . | TRBJ2-7
TGTGCCTGGAGGGTAGCGGGAGGAAAAGAGACCCAGTACTTC | CAWRVAGGKETQYF | TRBV30 | TRBD2 | . | TRBJ2-5
TGTGCCAGCAGTCCAGGACAGGGATGGGTCTATGGCTACACCTTC | CASSPGQGWVYGYTF | TRBV9 | TRBD1 | . | TRBJ1-2
TGTGCCAGCCGGGGGAGCTCCTACAATGAGCAGTTCTTC | CASRGSSYNEQFF | TRBV7-9 | . | . | TRBJ2-1
TGTGCCAGCAGCTTGGGGTTAGACAGGGGAGAGACCCAGTACTTC | CASSLGLDRGETQYF | TRBV5-8 | TRBD1 | . | TRBJ2-5
TGTGCCAGCAGCTTCAGACCGGGGCGGCCTAGCGGGGGGGACAATGAGCAGTTCTTC | CASSFRPGRPSGGDNEQFF | TRBV5-8 | TRBD2 | . | TRBJ2-1
TGTGCCAGCAGCTTGGAGGACAGGGGGCGCTGGGCAATGAACACTGAAGCTTTCTTT | CASSLEDRGRWAMNTEAFF | TRBV7-9 | TRBD1 | . | TRBJ1-1
TGTGCCAGCAGCAACAGGGGAAGTACTGAAGCTTTCTTT | CASSNRGSTEAFF | TRBV3-1/TRBV3-2 | TRBD1 | . | TRBJ1-1
TGTGCCAGCAGGCTGGACAGGGGGAGTTCACCCCTCCACTTT | CASRLDRGSSPLHF | TRBV6-6 | TRBD1 | . | TRBJ1-6
TGCAGTGCTAGTCGCGGGGCCCTTAACTATGGCTACACCTTC | CSASRGALNYGYTF | TRBV20-1 | . | . | TRBJ1-2
TGTGCCAGTAGTGACCCGGTGGGGGCGGACACTGAAGCTTTCTTT | CASSDPVGADTEAFF | TRBV19 | . | . | TRBJ1-1
TGTGCCAGCAGCTTAACAACCGGGACAGGGGCCACCTCGGGCACTGAAGCTTTCTTT | CASSLTTGTGATSGTEAFF | TRBV7-9 | TRBD1 | once | TRBJ1-1
TGCGCCAGCAGCTTAAACGACCCTAGGGGGAACACTGAAGCTTTCTTT | CASSLNDPRGNTEAFF | TRBV5-1 | . | . | TRBJ1-1
TGTGCCAGCAGTCCGGACGCGGGTCAGCCCCAGCATTTT | CASSPDAGQPQHF | TRBV12-3/TRBV12-4 | . | . | TRBJ1-5
TGTGCCAGCAGGCGGGACAGCTACGAGCAGTACTTC | CASRRDSYEQYF | TRBV12-3/TRBV12-4 | . | few | TRBJ2-7
TGTGCCAGCAGCTTAGCCCGGTCCTACGAGCAGTACTTC | CASSLARSYEQYF | TRBV7-8 | . | . | TRBJ2-7
TGTGCCAGCAGTTACTCCCTAACCAATCAGCCCCAGCATTTT | CASSYSLTNQPQHF | TRBV6-2/TRBV6-3 | . | . | TRBJ1-5